The present entry profiles one T cell receptor (beta chain) with its context. The antigen remains undetermined. This sample was included in a study of pediatric ulcerative colitis. Whole-study results and caveats: Acute severe colitis showed lower rectal diversity from clonal expansions. Compared with controls, ulcerative colitis showed greater blood-rectum clone sharing.

Assay: immunoSEQ multiplex PCR; the TCRdb copy retains only in-frame clones and omits some. This table has 55,000 to 65,000 clones, 77% appearing once. The clonotype was recovered from a boy younger than 18 with moderate ulcerative colitis. Sample: blood.

CDR3 nucleotides: TGTGCCACCAGCGTAGGGGGATTAGACACCGGGGAGCTGTTTTTT. Amino acids: CATSVGGLDTGELFF. The chain employs TRBV15 and TRBJ2-2, with TRBD1 as a possible D gene (6 bases). The CDR3 has 15 residues. The germline V and J ends were trimmed by 5 bases and 3 bases, with 13 bases remaining between them. Germline V gene lookup returns CDR1 LNHNV and CDR2 YYDKDF (reference sequence).